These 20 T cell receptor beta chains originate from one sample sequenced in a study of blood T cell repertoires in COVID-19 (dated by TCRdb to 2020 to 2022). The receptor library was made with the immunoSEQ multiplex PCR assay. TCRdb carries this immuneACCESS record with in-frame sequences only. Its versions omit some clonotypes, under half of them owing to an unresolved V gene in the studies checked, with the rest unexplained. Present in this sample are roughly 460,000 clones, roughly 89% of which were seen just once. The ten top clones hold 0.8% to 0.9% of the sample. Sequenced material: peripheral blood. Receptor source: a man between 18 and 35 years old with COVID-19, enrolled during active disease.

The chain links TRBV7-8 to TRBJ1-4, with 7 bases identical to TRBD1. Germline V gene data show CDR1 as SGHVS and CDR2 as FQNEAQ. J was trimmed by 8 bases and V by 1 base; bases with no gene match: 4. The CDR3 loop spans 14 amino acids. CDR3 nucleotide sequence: TGTGCCAGCAGCTTAGGAGGGGGCAGGGAAAAACTGTTTTTT. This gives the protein CASSLGGGREKLFF.

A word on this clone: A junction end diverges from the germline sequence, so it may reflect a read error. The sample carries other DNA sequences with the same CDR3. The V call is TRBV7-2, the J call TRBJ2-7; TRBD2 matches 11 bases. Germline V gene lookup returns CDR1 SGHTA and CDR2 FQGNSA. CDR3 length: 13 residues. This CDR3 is CASSLAGGYEQYF. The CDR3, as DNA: TGTGCCAGCAGCCTAGCGGGAGGTTACGAGCAGTACTTC.

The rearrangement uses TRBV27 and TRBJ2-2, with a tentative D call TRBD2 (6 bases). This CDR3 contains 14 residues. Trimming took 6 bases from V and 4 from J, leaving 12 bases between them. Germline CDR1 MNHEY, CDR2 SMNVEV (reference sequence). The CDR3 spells CASSIVGGTGELFF. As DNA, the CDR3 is TGTGCCAGCAGCATTGTGGGGGGCACCGGGGAGCTGTTTTTT.

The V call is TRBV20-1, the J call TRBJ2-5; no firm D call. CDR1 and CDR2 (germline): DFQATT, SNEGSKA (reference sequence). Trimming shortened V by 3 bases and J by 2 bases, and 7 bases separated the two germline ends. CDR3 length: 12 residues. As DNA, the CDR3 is TGCAGTGCTAGTCGAGATCAAGAGACCCAGTACTTC. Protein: CSASRDQETQYF.

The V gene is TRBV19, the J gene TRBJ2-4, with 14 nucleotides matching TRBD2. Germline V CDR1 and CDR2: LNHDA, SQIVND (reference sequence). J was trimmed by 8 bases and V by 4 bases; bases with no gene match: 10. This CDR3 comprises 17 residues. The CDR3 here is CASSTTSGRAGGDIQYF. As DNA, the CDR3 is TGTGCCAGTAGTACGACTAGCGGGAGGGCCGGAGGGGACATTCAGTACTTC.

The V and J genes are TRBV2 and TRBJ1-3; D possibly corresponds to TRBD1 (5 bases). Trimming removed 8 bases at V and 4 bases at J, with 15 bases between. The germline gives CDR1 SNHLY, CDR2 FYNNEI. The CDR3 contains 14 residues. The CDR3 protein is CASSQGIGGNTIYF. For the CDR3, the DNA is TGTGCCAGCTCGCAGGGAATCGGGGGAAACACCATATATTTT.

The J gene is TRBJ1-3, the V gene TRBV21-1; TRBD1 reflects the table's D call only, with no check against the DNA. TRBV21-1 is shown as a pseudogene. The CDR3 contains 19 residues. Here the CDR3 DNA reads TGTGCCAGCAGCACCCGGGACAGGGGTCGGAAGGTCTCTGGAAACACCATATATTTT. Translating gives CASSTRDRGRKVSGNTIYF.

CDR3 DNA sequence: TGTGCCAGCAGCACTCACCGGGACAGGGGACAACAAGAGACCCAGTACTTC. It encodes CASSTHRDRGQQETQYF. The J gene is TRBJ2-5, the V gene TRBV21-1; the table's TRBD1 call for D was not verified on the DNA. TRBV21-1 is deemed a pseudogene. This CDR3 comprises 17 residues.

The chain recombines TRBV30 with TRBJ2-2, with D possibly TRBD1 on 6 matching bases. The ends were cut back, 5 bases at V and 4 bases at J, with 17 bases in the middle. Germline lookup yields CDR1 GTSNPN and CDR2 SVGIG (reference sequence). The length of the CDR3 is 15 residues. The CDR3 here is CAWASGEVSTGELFF. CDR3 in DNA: TGTGCCTGGGCTTCAGGGGAAGTTAGCACCGGGGAGCTGTTTTTT.

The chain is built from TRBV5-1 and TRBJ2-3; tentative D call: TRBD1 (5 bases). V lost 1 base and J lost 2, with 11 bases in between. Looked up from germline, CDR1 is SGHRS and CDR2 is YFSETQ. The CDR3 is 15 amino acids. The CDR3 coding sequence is TGCGCCAGCAGCTTGAACAGGAGAGACACAGATACGCAGTATTTT. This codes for CASSLNRRDTDTQYF.

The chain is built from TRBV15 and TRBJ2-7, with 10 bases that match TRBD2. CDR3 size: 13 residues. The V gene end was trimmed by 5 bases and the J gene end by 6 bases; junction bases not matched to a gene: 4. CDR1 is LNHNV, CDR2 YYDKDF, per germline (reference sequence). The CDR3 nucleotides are TGTGCCACCAGCGAGGGGACTAGCGTCGAGCAGTACTTC. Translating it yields CATSEGTSVEQYF.

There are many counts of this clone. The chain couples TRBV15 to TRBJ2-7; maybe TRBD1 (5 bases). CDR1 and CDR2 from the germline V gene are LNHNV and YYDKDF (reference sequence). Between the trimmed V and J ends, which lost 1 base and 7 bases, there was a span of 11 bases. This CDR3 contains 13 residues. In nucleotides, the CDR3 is TGTGCCACCAGCAGAGTACCGTCAGGGGAGCAGTACTTC. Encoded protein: CATSRVPSGEQYF.

In DNA form, the CDR3 reads TGTGCCAGCAGCCAGGGGACAGGGGCTCAGCCCCAGCATTTT. This translates into CASSQGTGAQPQHF. The chain uses TRBV3-1 (or the pseudogene TRBV3-2) and TRBJ1-5, with 10 bases identical to TRBD1. The V gene end was trimmed by 3 bases and the J gene end by 6 bases; junction bases not matched to a gene: 2. CDR1 is LGHDT and CDR2 is YNNKEL in the germline V gene (reference sequence). This CDR3 spans 14 amino acids.

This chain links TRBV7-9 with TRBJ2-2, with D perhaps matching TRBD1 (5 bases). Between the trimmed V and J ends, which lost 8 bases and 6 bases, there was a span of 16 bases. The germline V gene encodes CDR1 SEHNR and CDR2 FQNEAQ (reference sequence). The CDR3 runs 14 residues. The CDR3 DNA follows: TGTGCCAGCCCCAGGGTAAAAGCGCCCGGGGAGCTGTTTTTT. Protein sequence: CASPRVKAPGELFF.

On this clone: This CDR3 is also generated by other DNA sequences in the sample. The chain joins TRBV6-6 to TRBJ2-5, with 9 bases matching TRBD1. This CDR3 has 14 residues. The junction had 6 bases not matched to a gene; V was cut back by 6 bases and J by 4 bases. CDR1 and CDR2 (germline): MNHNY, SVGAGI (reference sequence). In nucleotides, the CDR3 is TGTGCCAGCAGCTACGACAGGGGGAGAGAGACCCAGTACTTC. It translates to CASSYDRGRETQYF.

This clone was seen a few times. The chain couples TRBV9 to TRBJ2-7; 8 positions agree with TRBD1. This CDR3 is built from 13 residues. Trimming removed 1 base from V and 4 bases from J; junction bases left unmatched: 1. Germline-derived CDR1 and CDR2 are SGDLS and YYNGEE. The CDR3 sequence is CASSVTGGYEQYF. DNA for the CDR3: TGTGCCAGCAGCGTAACAGGGGGGTACGAGCAGTACTTC.

In nucleotides, the CDR3 is TGTGCTAGTGGAACAGGGTTTACGTACGCTTTCTTT. Its protein is CASGTGFTYAFF. The gene calls are TRBV12-5 and TRBJ1-1; D may be TRBD1 (6 bases). The CDR3 has 12 amino acids. The germline V and J ends were trimmed by 6 bases and 11 bases, with 16 bases remaining between them. CDR1 is LGHNT, CDR2 FRNRAP, per germline.

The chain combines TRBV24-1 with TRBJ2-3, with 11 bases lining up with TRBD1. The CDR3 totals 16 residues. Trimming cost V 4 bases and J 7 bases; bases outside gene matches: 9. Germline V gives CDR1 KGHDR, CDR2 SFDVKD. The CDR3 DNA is TGTGCCACCAGTGACAACACCGGGACAGGGGGTTATACGCAGTATTTT. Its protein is CATSDNTGTGGYTQYF.

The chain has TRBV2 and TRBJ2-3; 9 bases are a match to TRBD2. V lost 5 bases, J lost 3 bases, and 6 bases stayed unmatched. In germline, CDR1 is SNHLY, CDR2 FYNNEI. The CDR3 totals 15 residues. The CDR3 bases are TGTGCCAGCAGTAGGCTAGCGGGAAGTACAGATACGCAGTATTTT. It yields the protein CASSRLAGSTDTQYF.

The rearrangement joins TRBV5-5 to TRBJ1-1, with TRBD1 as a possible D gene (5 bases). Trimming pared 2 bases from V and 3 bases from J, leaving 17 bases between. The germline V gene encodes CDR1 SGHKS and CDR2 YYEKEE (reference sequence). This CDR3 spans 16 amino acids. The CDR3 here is CASSFRPRDRHTEAFF. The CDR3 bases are TGTGCCAGCAGCTTTCGCCCCAGGGATCGGCACACTGAAGCTTTCTTT. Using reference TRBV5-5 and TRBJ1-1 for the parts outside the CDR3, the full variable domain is DAGVTQSPTHLIKTRGQQVTLRCSPISGHKSVSWYQQVLGQGPQFIFQYYEKEERGRGNFPDRFSARQFPNYSSELNVNALLLGDSALYLCASSFRPRDRHTEAFFGQGTRLTVV.